Included here is one TCR beta chain sequence, with context. Its antigen is still unknown. This sample stems from a study of blood T cells in healthy people across ages. This CDR3 contains 14 residues. The germline V gene has CDR1 SGHDT and CDR2 YYEEEE. V gave up 2 bases and J gave up 7 bases; unmatched junction bases: 6. General observations from the study: Across the age range, TCR beta diversity per million T cells fell in a roughly linear way. CMV infection status of these donors was not known.

The authors ran a second PCR of about 6 to 11 cycles using a sample-barcoded 5' primer and a J-beta primer mix. Each of the cDNA molecules was tagged by a template-switch adaptor with 12 random nucleotides. Every sample produced at least 3 million CDR3-containing paired-end reads. TCRdb itself ran the 5' RACE reads through MiXCR, one entry per CDR3 protein. The sample holds under 950,000 distinct CDR3 sequences, 22% seen once. Sequencing was performed on blood. This receptor was taken from a man between 65 and 85 years old in good health. V is TRBV5-6 and J is TRBJ1-5; TRBD1 matches 7 bases. The CDR3 protein is CASSLNRGGQPQHF. The CDR3 bases are TGTGCCAGCAGCTTAAACAGGGGAGGCCAGCCCCAGCATTTT.